Shown below are 14 T cell receptor beta chains from a single sample sequenced in a study of Graves' ophthalmopathy and Graves' hyperthyroidism. The TCR beta CDR3 regions underwent amplification from RNA transcripts. The workflow started with a first-round RT-PCR run with HTBI primers and then moved on to a second-round multiplex PCR. From the multiplex PCR reads, TCRdb called clonotypes with MiXCR, one entry per CDR3 protein. The table includes 400,000 or so distinct CDR3 sequences, 15% detected once. Sequences were obtained from peripheral blood. These receptors all stem from a woman aged 18-35 years with stable Graves' hyperthyroidism.

This clonotype was seen repeatedly, ten times or more. The rearrangement joins TRBV19 to TRBJ1-1; D not certain. Germline CDR1 is LNHDA and CDR2 is SQIVND (reference sequence). The CDR3 runs to 13 residues. The V gene lost 1 base and the J gene lost 5 bases, with 8 bases spanning the gap. The CDR3 reads CASSIVPRTEAFF. The CDR3 coding sequence is TGTGCCAGTAGTATAGTACCGCGGACTGAAGCTTTCTTT.

The chain recombines TRBV15 with TRBJ1-5, with 8 bases identical to TRBD1. The CDR3 covers 16 residues. Per germline, CDR1 LNHNV and CDR2 YYDKDF (reference sequence). V lost 1 base, J lost 3 bases, and 5 bases stayed unmatched. The CDR3 nucleotides read TGTGCCACCAGCAGAGGCGGACAGGGTTTCAATCAGCCCCAGCATTTT. Protein product: CATSRGGQGFNQPQHF.

The sample holds many counts of this clonotype. The V gene is TRBV10-3, the J gene TRBJ1-5; no definite D call. Germline V gives CDR1 ENHRY, CDR2 SYGVKD. The CDR3 runs to 15 residues. V lost 0 bases, J lost 2 bases, and 8 bases lay in between. The CDR3 is CAISESRRGNQPQHF. The CDR3 DNA is TGTGCCATCAGTGAGTCTCGGAGGGGCAATCAGCCCCAGCATTTT.

This clonotype was counted ten times or more. The chain has TRBV11-3 and TRBJ2-7; tentatively, D is TRBD1 or TRBD2 (5 bases each). The CDR3 is 14 amino acids. Germline V lookup: CDR1 SGHNT, CDR2 YENEEA. With 2 bases removed from V and 3 bases from J, the gap between germline ends came to 11 bases. CDR3 DNA: TGTGCCAGCAGCTTACCCGGGACCCTCTACGAGCAGTACTTC. Translating it yields CASSLPGTLYEQYF.

This clonotype was detected ten times or more. The chain recombines TRBV12-3 or TRBV12-4 with TRBJ1-2; the D gene is possibly TRBD1 (6 bases). The CDR3 totals 16 residues. V lost 6 bases and J lost 5, with 22 bases in between. CDR3 sequence reads: CASRGLKRGGLYGYTF. DNA for the CDR3: TGTGCCAGCAGGGGCCTTAAGAGGGGGGGTTTATATGGCTACACCTTC.

V usage is TRBV11-1 and J usage is TRBJ1-1; no clear D gene. Germline lookup yields CDR1 SGHAT and CDR2 FQDESV (reference sequence). The CDR3 has 16 residues. Trimming stripped 2 bases from V and 7 bases from J, with 20 bases between. CDR3 amino acids: CASSLSPLTSRGEAFF. CDR3 bases: TGTGCCAGCAGCTTATCGCCCTTAACAAGTCGTGGTGAAGCTTTCTTT.

There are many counts of this clonotype. This rearrangement joins TRBV6-4 to TRBJ2-2; 7 positions match TRBD2. This CDR3 comprises 19 residues. The V gene end was trimmed by 9 bases and the J gene end by 2 bases; junction bases not matched to a gene: 21. Germline CDR1 MRHNA, CDR2 SNTAGT. CDR3 DNA sequence: TGTGCCAGTGGAAGGCCCGGGGGGACGGCAAGCCGCAACACCGGGGAGCTGTTTTTT. This codes for CASGRPGGTASRNTGELFF.

This clonotype was observed at least ten times. J is TRBJ2-7 and V is TRBV29-1; a possible D gene is TRBD2 (6 bases). Germline V gives CDR1 SQVTM, CDR2 ANQGSEA. V lost 7 bases and J 0 bases, leaving 16 bases between the germline ends. The CDR3 loop spans 14 amino acids. The CDR3 DNA follows: TGCAGCGCTGCAGGGACTTCCAGCTCCTACGAGCAGTACTTC. Translating gives CSAAGTSSSYEQYF.

The rearrangement links TRBV28 to TRBJ1-5; D is unclear. V lost 1 base, J lost 7 bases, and 17 bases lay in between. The CDR3 spans 16 residues. Germline CDR1 MDHEN, CDR2 SYDVKM. In DNA form, the CDR3 reads TGTGCCAGCAGTTTATTTCCGGCTCCCTCGGAGCAGCCCCAGCATTTT. As protein: CASSLFPAPSEQPQHF.

This clonotype was detected ten times or more. This likely comes from a read error, as the CDR3 has no conserved phenylalanine or tryptophan at its end. V gene TRBV5-1 combines with J gene TRBJ1-2, with D uncertain. V was pared by 0 bases and J by 1 base, with 7 bases between. Germline V CDR1 and CDR2: SGHRS, YFSETQ. The CDR3 runs to 14 residues. The CDR3 here is CASSLEGVNYGYTS. CDR3 nucleotides: TGCGCCAGCAGCTTGGAAGGAGTTAACTATGGCTACACCTCC.

Details on this clonotype: It may be a read error: a sequence one base away is much more abundant. No conserved phenylalanine or tryptophan ends this CDR3, so it is likely a read error. CDR3 nucleotides: TGCAGTGCTAGAGGGCTAGCCAAAAACATTCAGTACCTC. This gives the protein CSARGLAKNIQYL. This chain connects TRBV20-1 to TRBJ2-4; D ambiguous. Deletions cut 1 base from V and 0 bases from J, with 4 bases between. Germline CDR1 DFQATT, CDR2 SNEGSKA (reference sequence). The CDR3 runs 13 residues.

This clonotype was observed at least ten times. J is TRBJ2-7 and V is TRBV7-2; perhaps TRBD1 as D (6 bases). The CDR3 consists of 15 residues. Germline values: CDR1 SGHTA, CDR2 FQGNSA. Trimming pared 1 base from V and 3 bases from J, leaving 13 bases between. The CDR3 protein is CASSLEPGHIYEQYF. The CDR3 bases are TGTGCCAGCAGCTTAGAACCGGGACACATCTACGAGCAGTACTTC. Together with reference TRBV7-2 and TRBJ2-7, the CDR3 gives the full variable domain: GAGVSQSPSNKVTEKGKDVELRCDPISGHTALYWYRQSLGQGLEFLIYFQGNSAPDKSGLPSDRFSAERTGGSVSTLTIQRTQQEDSAVYLCASSLEPGHIYEQYFGPGTRLTVT.

The J gene is TRBJ1-1, the V gene TRBV15; D ambiguous. The CDR3 contains 12 residues. Germline V gene data show CDR1 as LNHNV and CDR2 as YYDKDF (reference sequence). V was shortened by 0 bases and J by 4 bases, with 3 bases between the two germline ends. The CDR3 loop is CATSREGTEAFF. The CDR3 bases are TGTGCCACCAGCAGAGAAGGCACTGAAGCTTTCTTT.

Remarks on this clonotype: This may arise from a read error, as a much more abundant clone is one base away. The chain recombines TRBV18 with TRBJ1-2, with 10 bases that match TRBD1. There are 13 residues in the CDR3. The V segment lost 8 bases and the J segment 8 bases; nucleotides outside the gene matches: 8. The germline V gene encodes CDR1 KGHSH and CDR2 LQKENI. CDR3 protein: CASATDRGQGYTF. In DNA, the CDR3 is TGTGCCAGCGCAACTGACAGGGGGCAAGGCTACACCTTC.